This T cell receptor beta chain was captured by sequencing in a study of regulatory T cells in long-lasting Graves disease. Study results and caveats: Newly diagnosed Graves' patients exceeded persistent ones in TCR diversity. It was in persistent disease that TRBV28, TRBJ1-2 and TRBJ2-5 were favored.

The sample holds many counts of this clonotype. The antigen remains undetermined. Documented time point: persistent/refractory GD, antithyroid drugs over 5 years with positive TRAb. Preparation of the TCR library used RNA extracted from PBMCs. The TCR beta library used iRepertoire HTBI primers with Arm-PCR amplification of CDR3. TCRdb ran MiXCR on the multiplex PCR reads and lists one entry per CDR3 protein. The table has 350,000 to 500,000 distinct CDR3 sequences, around a fifth seen once. Germline-derived CDR1 and CDR2 are LGHDT and YNNKEL (reference sequence). The CDR3 has 15 residues. Trimming removed 0 bases from V and 4 bases from J, with 12 bases in between.

The chain combines TRBV3-1 with TRBJ1-2, with D unclear. This specimen consisted of peripheral blood mononuclear cells (PBMCs), obtained when the disease was refractory, from a patient treated with antithyroid drugs. The sequence was obtained from a female donor with Graves disease. The CDR3 region has the DNA TGTGCCAGCAGCCAAGAAGATGGCAGTGGCTATGGCTACACCTTC. This translates into CASSQEDGSGYGYTF.